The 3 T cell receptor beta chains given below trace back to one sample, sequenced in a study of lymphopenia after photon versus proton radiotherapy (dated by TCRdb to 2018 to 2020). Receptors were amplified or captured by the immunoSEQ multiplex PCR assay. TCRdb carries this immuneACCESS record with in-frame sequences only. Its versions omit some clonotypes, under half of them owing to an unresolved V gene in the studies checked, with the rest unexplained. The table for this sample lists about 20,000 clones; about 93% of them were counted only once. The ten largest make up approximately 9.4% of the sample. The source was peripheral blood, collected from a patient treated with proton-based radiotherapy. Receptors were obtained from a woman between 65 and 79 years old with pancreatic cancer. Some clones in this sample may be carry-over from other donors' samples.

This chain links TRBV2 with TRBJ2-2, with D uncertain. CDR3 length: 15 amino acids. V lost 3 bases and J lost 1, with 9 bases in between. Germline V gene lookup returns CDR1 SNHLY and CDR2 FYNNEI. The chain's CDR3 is CASSEQQLNTGELFF. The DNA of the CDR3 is TGTGCCAGCAGTGAGCAACAGCTGAACACCGGGGAGCTGTTTTTT.

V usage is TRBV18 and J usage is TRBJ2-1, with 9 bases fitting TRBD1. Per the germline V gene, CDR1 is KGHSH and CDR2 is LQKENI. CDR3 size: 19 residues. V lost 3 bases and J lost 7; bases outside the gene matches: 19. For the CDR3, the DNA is TGTGCCAGCTCACCGAGCCCACAAATGACAGGGGGGACTAAGAATGAGCAGTTCTTC. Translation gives CASSPSPQMTGGTKNEQFF.

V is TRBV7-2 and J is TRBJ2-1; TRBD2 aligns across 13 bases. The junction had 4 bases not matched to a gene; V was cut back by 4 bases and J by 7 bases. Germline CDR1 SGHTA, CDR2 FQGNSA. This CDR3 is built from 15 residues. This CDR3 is CASSSRLAGGNEQFF. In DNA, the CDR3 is TGTGCCAGCAGCTCCAGACTAGCGGGAGGTAATGAGCAGTTCTTC.